The 16 T cell receptor beta chains below come from one sample, sequenced in a study of graft-versus-host responses after intestinal transplantation. The antigens of these receptors remain unknown. Method: immunoSEQ multiplex PCR; TCRdb's copy keeps in-frame clones and lacks some. The data show tens of thousands of clones, with around 90% seen just once and less than 0.4% held by the top ten. The specimen was unstimulated CD4+ T cells sorted from spleen or lymph node cells, collected before intestinal transplant. The receptors stem from a human donor who received an intestinal transplant.

The chain is built from TRBV28 and TRBJ1-2; D is ambiguous. Trimming cost V 2 bases and J 2 bases, with 9 bases left between them. This CDR3 region has 14 residues. Germline assignment: CDR1 MDHEN and CDR2 SYDVKM. This CDR3 is CASSLGRTNYGYTF. The CDR3 nucleotides are TGTGCCAGCAGTTTAGGGAGGACCAACTATGGCTACACCTTC.

This clone appeared a single time. The J gene is TRBJ2-5, the V gene TRBV19, with D maybe TRBD1 (5 bases). The better agreement between TRBJ2-7 and the DNA end casts doubt on the J call. The CDR3 length is 14 residues. The germline V gene has CDR1 LNHDA and CDR2 SQIVND (reference sequence). The CDR3 is CASSWGGPRYEQYF. The CDR3 DNA reads as TGTGCCAGTAGTTGGGGCGGCCCTAGGTACGAGCAGTACTTC.

This chain connects TRBV5-1 to TRBJ2-7, with D possibly matching TRBD1 (6 bases). From germline, CDR1 is SGHRS and CDR2 YFSETQ. V was trimmed by 3 bases and J by 3 bases, leaving 16 bases between them. This CDR3 has 15 residues. The DNA for the CDR3 is TGCGCCAGCAGCTCGGCGCAGACAGGAAGCTACGAGCAGTACTTC. Its protein is CASSSAQTGSYEQYF.

The gene calls are TRBV5-1 and TRBJ2-5; no definite D call. The CDR3 runs 15 residues. Germline CDR1 is SGHRS and CDR2 is YFSETQ. Trimming took off 1 base at V and 4 bases at J, with 14 bases between the two ends. The CDR3 sequence is CASSLRTVGLETQYF. CDR3 coding DNA: TGCGCCAGCAGCTTGCGGACGGTAGGGTTAGAGACCCAGTACTTC.

The rearrangement joins TRBV4-2 to TRBJ2-3, with D tentatively TRBD2 (5 bases). In germline, CDR1 is LGHNA, CDR2 YNFKEQ. The CDR3 is 14 residues long. The V gene lost 3 bases and the J gene lost 0 bases, with 7 bases spanning the gap. The CDR3 bases are TGTGCCAGCAGCCACGGAGGTAGCACAGATACGCAGTATTTT. The encoded protein is CASSHGGSTDTQYF.

The chain carries TRBV7-7 and TRBJ2-1; D uncertain. This CDR3 has 16 amino acids. V shed 5 bases and J shed 5 bases, with 19 bases lying between them. Germline values: CDR1 SSHAT, CDR2 FNYEAQ (reference sequence). CDR3 nucleotides: TGTGCCAGCAGCATAAGACAAGCCCCCCCAAACAATGAGCAGTTCTTC. Protein product: CASSIRQAPPNNEQFF.

This clone has just one count. The gene calls are TRBV5-4 and TRBJ1-2; 7 bases match TRBD1. V shed 1 base and J 1 base; nucleotides not matched to a gene: 7. CDR3 length: 16 amino acids. Per germline, CDR1 SGHNT and CDR2 YYREEE (reference sequence). CDR3 sequence: CASSLSTGVLNYGYTF. CDR3 in DNA: TGTGCCAGCAGCTTGTCTACAGGGGTTCTTAACTATGGCTACACCTTC.

This clone occurred a few times. The CDR3 reads CAISELAATYEQYF. For the CDR3, the DNA is TGTGCCATCAGTGAGTTAGCAGCGACCTACGAGCAGTACTTC. J is TRBJ2-7 and V is TRBV10-3; D is unclear. V lost 1 base and J lost 2, with 9 bases in between. The CDR3 totals 14 residues. Germline-derived CDR1 and CDR2 are ENHRY and SYGVKD.

The chain combines TRBV2 with TRBJ1-2, with D tentatively TRBD1 (5 bases). The germline gives CDR1 SNHLY, CDR2 FYNNEI. V gave up 0 bases and J gave up 3 bases, with 14 bases separating them. This CDR3 region has 16 residues. The CDR3 coding sequence is TGTGCCAGCAGTGAAGCCCCCGGGGCCGGGGACTATGGCTACACCTTC. Translated: CASSEAPGAGDYGYTF.

The chain carries TRBV6-5 and TRBJ2-1; the D is unclear. CDR3 length: 12 amino acids. Per germline, CDR1 MNHEY and CDR2 SVGAGI. The V gene lost 6 bases and the J gene lost 6 bases, with 9 bases spanning the gap. The CDR3 sequence is CASRYSVNEQFF. The CDR3 nucleotides are TGTGCCAGCAGATACAGCGTCAATGAGCAGTTCTTC.

J is TRBJ2-3 and V is TRBV11-3, with unresolved D. The CDR3 spans 13 residues. V lost 2 bases and J 2 bases, leaving 5 bases between the germline ends. Germline V gene data show CDR1 as SGHNT and CDR2 as YENEEA. DNA for the CDR3: TGTGCCAGCAGCTTAAGTCACACAGATACGCAGTATTTT. As protein: CASSLSHTDTQYF.

The chain links TRBV5-1 to TRBJ2-1; 9 bases fit TRBD1. Per the germline V gene, CDR1 is SGHRS and CDR2 is YFSETQ. This CDR3 has 16 residues. The J segment lost 6 bases and the V segment lost 0 bases, leaving 7 bases of the junction unmatched. CDR3 sequence reads: CASSLGAPTGGNEQFF. The CDR3 nucleotides are TGCGCCAGCAGCTTGGGGGCCCCGACAGGGGGCAATGAGCAGTTCTTC.

The gene calls are TRBV7-9 and TRBJ1-3, with 7 bases aligning to TRBD1. The ends lost 0 bases at V and 0 bases at J; junction bases unmatched: 5. The CDR3 has 17 amino acids. Looked up from germline, CDR1 is SEHNR and CDR2 is FQNEAQ (reference sequence). The chain's CDR3 is CASSLADRSISGNTIYF. In DNA, the CDR3 is TGTGCCAGCAGCTTAGCGGACAGGTCCATCTCTGGAAACACCATATATTTT.

This clone occurred once. The chain links TRBV27 to TRBJ1-6; D is uncertain. The germline gives CDR1 MNHEY, CDR2 SMNVEV (reference sequence). Deletions cut 4 bases from V and 11 bases from J, with 21 bases between. The CDR3 is 16 amino acids. DNA of the CDR3: TGTGCCAGCAGTTCGCCGGACGGCCCAGGAAGGGCACCCCTCCACTTT. Translating it yields CASSSPDGPGRAPLHF.

The chain combines TRBV27 with TRBJ1-5, with D perhaps matching TRBD1 (5 bases). V shed 3 bases and J shed 0 bases, with 9 bases lying between them. Germline lookup yields CDR1 MNHEY and CDR2 SMNVEV (reference sequence). The CDR3 is made up of 15 amino acids. CDR3 protein: CASSFSQGSNQPQHF. CDR3 bases: TGTGCCAGCAGTTTTAGCCAGGGTAGCAATCAGCCCCAGCATTTT.

This clone was counted between two and nine times. The chain uses TRBV6-5 and TRBJ2-3; D not certain. The CDR3 has 12 amino acids. Trimming removed 0 bases at V and 6 bases at J, with 4 bases between. CDR1 and CDR2 (germline): MNHEY, SVGAGI. CDR3: CASSYSSDTQYF. The CDR3 DNA reads as TGTGCCAGCAGTTACTCTTCCGATACGCAGTATTTT.